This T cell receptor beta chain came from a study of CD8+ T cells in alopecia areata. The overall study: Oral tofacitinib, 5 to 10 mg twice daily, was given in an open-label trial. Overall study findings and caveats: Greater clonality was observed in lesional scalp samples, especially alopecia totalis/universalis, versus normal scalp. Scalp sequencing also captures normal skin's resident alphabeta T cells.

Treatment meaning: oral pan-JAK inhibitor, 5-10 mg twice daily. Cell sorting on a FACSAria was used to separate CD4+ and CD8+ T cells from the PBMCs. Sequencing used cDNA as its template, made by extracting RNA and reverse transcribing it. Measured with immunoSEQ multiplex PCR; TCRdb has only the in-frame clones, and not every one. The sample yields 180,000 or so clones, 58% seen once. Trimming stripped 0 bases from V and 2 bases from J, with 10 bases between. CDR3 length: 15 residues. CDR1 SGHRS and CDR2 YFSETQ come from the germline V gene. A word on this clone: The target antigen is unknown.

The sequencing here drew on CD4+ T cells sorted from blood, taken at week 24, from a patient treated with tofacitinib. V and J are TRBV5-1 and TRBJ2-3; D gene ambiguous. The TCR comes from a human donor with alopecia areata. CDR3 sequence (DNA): TGCGCCAGCAGCTTGGGGGCAGGCCTCACAGATACGCAGTATTTT. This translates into CASSLGAGLTDTQYF. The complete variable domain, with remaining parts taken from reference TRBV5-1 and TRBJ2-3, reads KAGVTQTPRYLIKTRGQQVTLSCSPISGHRSVSWYQQTPGQGLQFLFEYFSETQRNKGNFPGRFSGRQFSNSRSEMNVSTLELGDSALYLCASSLGAGLTDTQYFGPGTRLTVL.